Given below is one T cell receptor (beta chain) in context. Study members were between roughly 18 and 100 years old and lived in about two dozen US regions. The data originate from a study of blood T cell repertoires in COVID-19. Under the authors' procedure: Estimated nucleated cell counts came from reference gene primer amplification. Measured with immunoSEQ multiplex PCR; TCRdb has only the in-frame clones, and not every one. D and trimming come from the DNA, and the V and J calls and clone size come from that table. The sample lists about 220,000 clones, 75% to 90% occurring once. From germline, CDR1 is LGHDT and CDR2 YNNKEL (reference sequence). This CDR3 is built from 13 residues. V was pared by 1 base and J by 8 bases, with 11 bases between.

This chain links TRBV3-1 (or the pseudogene TRBV3-2) with TRBJ1-2; the D gene is possibly TRBD1 (6 bases). This TCR was recovered from a young woman in a cohort exposed to, infected with or recovered from COVID-19 (not recorded which). The sequenced sample was PBMCs or T cells enriched from blood (not recorded which). CDR3 sequence: CASSQGPQGGYTF. Written as DNA, the CDR3 is TGTGCCAGCAGCCAAGGCCCACAGGGCGGCTACACCTTC.